Listed below are T cell receptor beta chains from one sample, sequenced in a study of cytomegalovirus exposure and HLA in healthy donors. TCRdb's copy holds only in-frame clones and misses some; the assay was immunoSEQ multiplex PCR. This table holds tens of thousands of clones, 77% found once. The sequenced material came from PBMCs. The origin of the receptors is a man aged 45-60 years in good health and CMV-seropositive. CDR3s include the opening cysteine and the closing phenylalanine or tryptophan. The order of the fields is J gene, D gene, V gene, clone size, CDR3 DNA, CDR3 protein. D genes are given only for firm matches. Not all rows give a size; the values are once, few, many and, for expanded clones, a class.

TRBJ1-1,NA,TRBV5-4,NA,TGTGCCAGCAGCCCCGGACCCGAACTAGCATTGAACACTGAAGCTTTCTTT,CASSPGPELALNTEAFF
TRBJ2-1,NA,TRBV7-9,NA,TGTTCCAGCCGCCAAGACAGAGACTACAATGAGCAGTTCTTC,CSSRQDRDYNEQFF
TRBJ1-2,NA,TRBV14,once,TGTGCCAGCAGCCCTGGACAAAAGAGACATGGCTACACCTTC,CASSPGQKRHGYTF
TRBJ2-7,TRBD1,TRBV7-6,NA,TGTGCCAGCAGCTTAGCTAGAGGACAGGCCTACGAGCAGTACTTC,CASSLARGQAYEQYF
TRBJ2-6,TRBD2,TRBV15,few,TGTGCCACCAGCAGAGAGGGAGGGTCGGCTGGGGCCAACGGCCTGACTTTC,CATSREGGSAGANGLTF
TRBJ2-7,TRBD2,TRBV7-9,once,TGTGCCAGCAGCTCCGGGACTAGCTCCTACGAGCAGTACTTC,CASSSGTSSYEQYF
TRBJ1-2,NA,TRBV6-5,NA,TGTGCCAGCAGTTATCACGGAGGGGATGGCTACACCTTC,CASSYHGGDGYTF
TRBJ1-5,NA,TRBV6-1,NA,TGTGCCAGCAGTGAAGCGCTCTGGGGCCAGCCCCAGCATTTT,CASSEALWGQPQHF
TRBJ1-2,NA,TRBV6-5,NA,TGTGCCAGCAGGGGGGGGTGGGGGAACTATGGCTACACCTTC,CASRGGWGNYGYTF
TRBJ2-7,NA,TRBV14,NA,TGTGCCAGCAGCCAAGAAACAGGGTTCTACGAGCAGTACTTC,CASSQETGFYEQYF
TRBJ2-1,NA,TRBV4-1,NA,TGCGCCAGCAGCCAAGGAGCGAAGTCTCCCAATGAGCAGTTCTTC,CASSQGAKSPNEQFF
TRBJ1-2,NA,TRBV19,few,TGTGCCAGTAGCACCCCCGACAGGCGACAAAACTATGGCTACACCTTC,CASSTPDRRQNYGYTF
TRBJ2-7,TRBD1,TRBV7-2,once,TGTGCCAGCAGCCAACCGGGACAGGGTTACGAGCAGTACTTC,CASSQPGQGYEQYF
TRBJ1-4,NA,TRBV5-1,NA,TGCGCCAGCAGGCCCGACAATAATGAAAAACTGTTTTTT,CASRPDNNEKLFF
TRBJ2-7,NA,TRBV18,NA,TGTGCCAGCTCACCCCCTAGGAACAGGGCCACCTACGAGCAGTACTTC,CASSPPRNRATYEQYF
TRBJ2-1,NA,TRBV27,NA,TGTGCCAGCAGTCCCCACCCGGACAGCACAGCAGTGTGGCAGTTCTTC,CASSPHPDSTAVWQFF
TRBJ2-7,NA,TRBV10-2,NA,TGCGCCAGCAGTGATTACATTTCCTACGAGCAGTACTTC,CASSDYISYEQYF
TRBJ2-7,TRBD2,TRBV7-3,NA,TGTGCCAGCAGCTTAGGACTAGCGGACGAGCAGTACTTC,CASSLGLADEQYF
TRBJ1-2,NA,TRBV7-9,NA,TGTGCCAGCAGCCCACAGGTGGGAGGAAGGTCGGGTGGCTACACCTTC,CASSPQVGGRSGGYTF
TRBJ2-3,TRBD1,TRBV5-6,few,TGTGCCAGCAGCCTGACAGGGAGCGGCTACGATACGCAGTATTTT,CASSLTGSGYDTQYF
TRBJ2-1,NA,TRBV19,NA,TGTGCCAGTAGCACCGACAGCTACAATGAGCAGTTCTTC,CASSTDSYNEQFF
TRBJ1-5,NA,TRBV29-1,NA,TGCAGCGTGGGCGGGAACTCGGCGAATCAGCCCCAGCATTTT,CSVGGNSANQPQHF
TRBJ2-3,NA,TRBV19,NA,TGTGCCAGTAGTACTCAAGCCGGCACAGATACGCAGTATTTT,CASSTQAGTDTQYF
TRBJ2-3,NA,TRBV2,few,TGTGCCAGCAGGCAACGAGGGGCATCCGGGACAACGGCGACCGATACGCAGTATTTT,CASRQRGASGTTATDTQYF
TRBJ2-3,NA,TRBV15,NA,TGTGCCACCAGCCGGTCCACAGATACGCAGTATTTT,CATSRSTDTQYF
TRBJ1-5,TRBD1,TRBV11-3,once,TGTGCCAGCAGCTTAGTTCCTCCACAGGGGGCGGACAATCAGCCCCAGCATTTT,CASSLVPPQGADNQPQHF
TRBJ1-1,NA,TRBV6-4,NA,TGTGCCAGCAGTGAATTTCCCGGGGGTTCCGGCACTGAAGCTTTCTTT,CASSEFPGGSGTEAFF
TRBJ2-6,NA,TRBV4-3,few,TGCGCCAGCTCGATAACTACAGGGGCCAACGTCCTGACTTTC,CASSITTGANVLTF
TRBJ2-2,NA,TRBV27,NA,TGTGCCAGCAGCCCGCAGGGAACCGGGGAGCTGTTTTTT,CASSPQGTGELFF
TRBJ2-7,NA,TRBV19,NA,TGTGCCACCTACTCCAGGGGTACCAACGAGCAGTACTTC,CATYSRGTNEQYF
TRBJ2-1,NA,TRBV30,NA,TGTGCCTGGAGTAAGGTCCTCCGGGGGAGCTCCTACAATGAGCAGTTCTTC,CAWSKVLRGSSYNEQFF
TRBJ2-7,NA,TRBV30,once,TGTGCCTGGAGTGCCCTAGCCTACGAGCAGTACTTC,CAWSALAYEQYF
TRBJ1-3,TRBD1,TRBV7-9,NA,TGTGCCAGCAGCTTACCCCGACAGGGGGCCTCTGGAAACACCATATATTTT,CASSLPRQGASGNTIYF
TRBJ1-1,TRBD1,TRBV30,NA,TGTGCCTGGAGTGCCTTAAAACGACAGGGAGCTTTCTTT,CAWSALKRQGAFF
TRBJ2-3,TRBD2,TRBV9,once,TGTGCCAGCAGCGTAGATGTGTCTAGCGGGAGGGGATCAGATACGCAGTATTTT,CASSVDVSSGRGSDTQYF
TRBJ1-5,NA,TRBV10-3,NA,TGTGCCATCAGTGGACAGGAAGGCAATCAGCCCCAGCATTTT,CAISGQEGNQPQHF
TRBJ2-1,TRBD2,TRBV7-9,NA,TGTGCCAGCAGCACCATGACTAGCGGAGAATACAATGAGCAGTTCTTC,CASSTMTSGEYNEQFF
TRBJ2-5,TRBD1,TRBV7-9,NA,TGTGCCAGCAGCTTTGGGGGACAGGGAAAAGAGACCCAGTACTTC,CASSFGGQGKETQYF
TRBJ1-3,TRBD1,TRBV11-2,NA,TGTGCCAGCAGCCGAACAGGGGTCTCTGGAAACACCATATATTTT,CASSRTGVSGNTIYF
TRBJ2-7,NA,TRBV18,few,TGTGCCAGCTCACGGTCAGCGGGTGGTACCTACGAGCAGTACTTC,CASSRSAGGTYEQYF
TRBJ2-7,NA,TRBV5-6,NA,TGTGCCAGCAGCTTGGTGCCGTCCGAGCAGTACTTC,CASSLVPSEQYF
TRBJ1-2,NA,TRBV27,NA,TGTGCCAGCAGTTCTATACACGGGTCTAACTATGGCTACACCTTC,CASSSIHGSNYGYTF
TRBJ1-1,TRBD1,TRBV5-1,few,TGCGCCAGCAACCCGACAGGGCGGAACACTGAAGCTTTCTTT,CASNPTGRNTEAFF
TRBJ2-5,TRBD2,TRBV27,NA,TGTGCCAGCAGGTCTAGCGGGGCTATGTACTTC,CASRSSGAMYF
TRBJ2-7,TRBD2,TRBV4-1,few,TGCGCCAGCAGCCAAGAAGTTCTAGCGGGAGCCGCTCTCTACGAGCAGTACTTC,CASSQEVLAGAALYEQYF
TRBJ2-2,NA,TRBV11-2,NA,TGTGCCAGCAGCTTAACCCAGCGGGTCGGGGAGCTGTTTTTT,CASSLTQRVGELFF
TRBJ2-3,TRBD1,TRBV6-4,NA,TGTGCCAGCAGTGACGGGGACAGCTACACAGATACGCAGTATTTT,CASSDGDSYTDTQYF
TRBJ2-7,NA,TRBV7-9,NA,TGTTCCAGCGGCGAGGGCCCCTACGAGCAGTACTTC,CSSGEGPYEQYF
TRBJ2-3,TRBD1,TRBV25-1,NA,TGTGCCAGCAGTGAATCGACCGGGACAGTAAACACAGATACGCAGTATTTT,CASSESTGTVNTDTQYF
TRBJ1-1,TRBD1,TRBV6-5,NA,TGTGCCAGCAGTTTCGGACAGGATGAAGTTGAAGCTTTCTTT,CASSFGQDEVEAFF